This T cell receptor (beta chain) was recovered during a study of cytomegalovirus exposure and HLA in healthy donors. The PCR contained 60 Vbeta and 13 Jbeta primers. TCRdb's table, derived via immunoSEQ multiplex PCR, lists solely in-frame clones and lacks some. In the table there are fewer than 200,000 clones, roughly 8.7% of which are singletons. The source material was PBMCs. The source is a young woman in good health and CMV-seropositive.

Here the CDR3 DNA reads TGTGCCATCAGTGACGGTAGCTCCTACGAGCAGTACTTC. This codes for CAISDGSSYEQYF. The chain joins TRBV10-3 to TRBJ2-7; D remains unclear. The ends were cut back, 3 bases at V and 0 bases at J, with 6 bases in the middle. CDR3 length equals 13 residues. CDR1 is ENHRY, CDR2 SYGVKD, per germline.